The text below deals with one T cell receptor (beta chain). The antigen is undetermined. These data originate in a study of molecular identifiers for immune sequencing clone quantification. Study-wide results and limits: Barcode collisions between identical TCR molecules could shrink estimates of highly expanded clone sizes. Clonotypes topping 20 RNA copies carried over 97% of effector molecules but under 1% of naive ones.

Libraries of bulk TCR were made by previously described methods (with listed TCR primers). TCRdb used MiXCR to reprocess the PCR reads, holding one entry per CDR3 protein. The data hold 85,000 to 100,000 distinct CDR3 sequences, with 20% to 25% observed a single time. V dropped 4 bases and J dropped 0 bases, with 10 bases sitting between them. The CDR3 is 14 residues long. Per germline, CDR1 MGHRA and CDR2 YSYEKL. Sorted naive CD8 T cells were those defined as CD8+CD4-CCR7+CD45RA+. V usage is TRBV4-1 and J usage is TRBJ2-7; D gene ambiguous. The clonotype originates from a human donor in good health. Some libraries in this study had Jurkat cell RNA spiked in. The specimen sequenced was naive CD8+ T cells from blood, with Jurkat cell RNA spiked in. This sample's subset: FACS-sorted CD8+CD4-CCR7+CD45RA+ naive T cells. CDR3 protein: CASSPAQNSYEQYF. In nucleotides, the CDR3 is TGCGCCAGCAGCCCGGCACAGAACTCCTACGAGCAGTACTTC.